The 11 T cell receptor beta chains listed next were all sequenced from one sample in a study of graft-versus-host responses after intestinal transplantation. Which antigens these TCRs recognize remains unknown. Sequencing was performed with immunoSEQ multiplex PCR; in TCRdb, only in-frame clones are kept and a portion is missing. The sample shows more than 60,000 clones, around 90% of them seen only once. The material was unstimulated CD8+ T cells sorted from spleen or lymph node cells, obtained before intestinal transplant. Receptors were obtained from a human donor who received an intestinal transplant.

The V and J genes are TRBV7-6 and TRBJ1-5; D might be TRBD1 (6 bases). CDR1 and CDR2 (germline): SGHVS, FNYEAQ. Trimming pared 5 bases from V and 2 bases from J, leaving 13 bases between. The CDR3 loop spans 15 amino acids. The CDR3 coding sequence is TGTGCCAGCAGCCCTTGGGGGGGGCGCAATCAGCCCCAGCATTTT. The encoded protein is CASSPWGGRNQPQHF.

The chain has TRBV1 and TRBJ2-7; the DNA was not used to check the table's D call, TRBD2. TRBV1 is shown as a pseudogene. This CDR3 has 18 amino acids. CDR3 amino acids: CTSSQEVEAGGPSYEQYF. Here the CDR3 DNA reads TGCACCAGCAGCCAAGAAGTCGAGGCCGGGGGTCCCTCCTACGAGCAGTACTTC.

The chain carries TRBV29-1 and TRBJ1-1; 10 bases agree with TRBD1. From germline, CDR1 is SQVTM and CDR2 ANQGSEA. V trimming: 6 bases; J trimming: 4 bases; junction bases outside the gene matches: 5. This CDR3 spans 13 amino acids. The CDR3 coding sequence is TGCAGCGTGACAGGGGGCGACCTCACTGAAGCTTTCTTT. This sequence encodes CSVTGGDLTEAFF.

A few counts support this clone. At one end, the junction sequence differs from germline, possibly due to a read error. The chain combines TRBV6-1 with TRBJ2-7; perhaps TRBD1 as D (5 bases). CDR1 and CDR2 from the germline V gene are MNHNS and SASEGT. The CDR3 consists of 16 residues. CDR3 in DNA: TGTGCCAGCAGAGAAGGTTGGGGCACCGCCTACTACGAGCAGTACTTC. Amino acids: CASREGWGTAYYEQYF.

The chain carries TRBV19 and TRBJ2-4; 12 nucleotides agree with TRBD2. J lost 0 bases, V lost 6 bases, and 6 bases had no gene match. Germline assignment: CDR1 LNHDA and CDR2 SQIVND (reference sequence). This CDR3 has 17 amino acids. The CDR3, as DNA: TGTGCCAGTAGAACCCTAGCGGGGGGGCAAGCCAAAAACATTCAGTACTTC. Protein product: CASRTLAGGQAKNIQYF.

CDR3 residues: CASTPGTGAGETQYF. DNA of the CDR3: TGTGCCAGCACCCCCGGTACAGGGGCGGGGGAGACCCAGTACTTC. The V and J genes are TRBV27 and TRBJ2-5; D is possibly TRBD1 (7 bases). Germline lookup yields CDR1 MNHEY and CDR2 SMNVEV (reference sequence). The CDR3 loop spans 15 amino acids. V shed 7 bases and J shed 5 bases, with 20 bases lying between them.

The chain carries TRBV5-4 and TRBJ2-3; D is undetermined. Trimming pared 4 bases from V and 0 bases from J, leaving 15 bases between. Germline lookup yields CDR1 SGHNT and CDR2 YYREEE (reference sequence). The CDR3 has 16 residues. CDR3 DNA: TGTGCCAGCAGCCTAAGACTTGAGGCTAGCACAGATACGCAGTATTTT. This codes for CASSLRLEASTDTQYF.

This CDR3 is CASSVALGSSYEQYF. In DNA form, the CDR3 reads TGTGCCAGCAGCGTAGCTTTGGGCAGCTCCTACGAGCAGTACTTC. The rearrangement uses TRBV9 and TRBJ2-7; no clear D. CDR3 size: 15 residues. The germline V gene has CDR1 SGDLS and CDR2 YYNGEE. Deletions cut 0 bases from V and 0 bases from J, with 10 bases between. Combining the CDR3 with reference TRBV9 and TRBJ2-7 gives the whole variable domain DSGVTQTPKHLITATGQRVTLRCSPRSGDLSVYWYQQSLDQGLQFLIQYYNGEERAKGNILERFSAQQFPDLHSELNLSSLELGDSALYFCASSVALGSSYEQYFGPGTRLTVT.

The gene calls are TRBV10-2 and TRBJ2-5, with D possibly TRBD2 on 5 matching bases. The germline V gene encodes CDR1 WSHSY and CDR2 SAAADI. This CDR3 is 16 amino acids long. The V end was cut by 6 bases, the J end by 5 bases, with 22 bases between. The CDR3 sequence: CASSLSRTSPSETQYF. The CDR3 coding sequence is TGCGCCAGCAGCCTGAGTCGCACTAGTCCGTCCGAGACCCAGTACTTC.

This chain links TRBV10-3 with TRBJ1-5; possibly TRBD1 for D (5 bases). Germline loops: CDR1 ENHRY, CDR2 SYGVKD. This CDR3 is 13 amino acids long. V lost 3 bases, J lost 9 bases, and 12 bases lay in between. The CDR3, as DNA: TGTGCCATCAGTGAAGGGGCTGGGTCGCCCCAGCATTTT. As protein: CAISEGAGSPQHF.

The chain joins TRBV10-2 to TRBJ2-3; weak D call: TRBD2 (5 bases). This CDR3 has 14 residues. Trimming removed 6 bases from V and 1 base from J, with 11 bases in between. CDR1 is WSHSY, CDR2 SAAADI, per germline. The CDR3 loop is CASRSGRGTDTQYF. Written as DNA, the CDR3 is TGCGCCAGCAGGAGCGGTCGTGGCACAGATACGCAGTATTTT.